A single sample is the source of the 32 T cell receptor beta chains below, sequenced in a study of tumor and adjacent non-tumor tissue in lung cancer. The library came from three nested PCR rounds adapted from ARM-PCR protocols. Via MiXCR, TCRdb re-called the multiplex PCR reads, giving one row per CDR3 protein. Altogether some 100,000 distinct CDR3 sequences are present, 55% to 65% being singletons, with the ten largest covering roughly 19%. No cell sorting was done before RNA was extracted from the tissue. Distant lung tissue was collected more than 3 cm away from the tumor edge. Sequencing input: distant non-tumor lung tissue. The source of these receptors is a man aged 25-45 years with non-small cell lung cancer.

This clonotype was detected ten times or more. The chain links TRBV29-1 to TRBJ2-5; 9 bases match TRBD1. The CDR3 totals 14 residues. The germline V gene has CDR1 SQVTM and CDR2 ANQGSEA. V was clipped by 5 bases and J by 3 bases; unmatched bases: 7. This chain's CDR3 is CSVQRGQGKETQYF. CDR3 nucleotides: TGCAGCGTTCAAAGGGGACAGGGTAAAGAGACCCAGTACTTC. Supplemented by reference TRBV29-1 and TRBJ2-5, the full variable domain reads SAVISQKPSRDICQRGTSLTIQCQVDSQVTMMFWYRQQPGQSLTLIATANQGSEATYESGFVIDKFPISRPNLTFSTLTVSNMSPEDSSIYLCSVQRGQGKETQYFGPGTRLLVL.

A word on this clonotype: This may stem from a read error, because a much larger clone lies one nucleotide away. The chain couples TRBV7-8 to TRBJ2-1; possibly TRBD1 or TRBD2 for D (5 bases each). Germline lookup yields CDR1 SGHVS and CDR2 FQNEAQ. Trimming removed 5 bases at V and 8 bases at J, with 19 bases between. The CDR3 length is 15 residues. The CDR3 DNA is TGTGCCAGCAGCATAACCCCGGGACCTATGGATGAGCAGTTCTTC. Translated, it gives CASSITPGPMDEQFF. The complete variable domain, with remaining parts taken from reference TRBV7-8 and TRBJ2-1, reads GAGVSQSPRYKVAKRGQDVALRCDPISGHVSLFWYQQALGQGPEFLTYFQNEAQLDKSGLPSDRFFAERPEGSVSTLKIQRTQQEDSAVYLCASSITPGPMDEQFFGPGTRLTVL.

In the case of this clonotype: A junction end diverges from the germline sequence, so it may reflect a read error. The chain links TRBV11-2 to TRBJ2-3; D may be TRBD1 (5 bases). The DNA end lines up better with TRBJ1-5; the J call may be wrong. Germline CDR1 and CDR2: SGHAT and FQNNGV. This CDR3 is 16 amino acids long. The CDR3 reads CTSSSGLAGGTDTQHF. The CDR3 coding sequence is TGTACCAGCAGCTCGGGACTAGCTGGAGGAACAGATACGCAGCATTTT.

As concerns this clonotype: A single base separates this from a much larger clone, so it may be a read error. CDR3 DNA: TGTGCCAGCACCCAGAGCAGGGGGAGCGAGACCCAGTACTTC. This sequence encodes CASTQSRGSETQYF. J is TRBJ2-5 and V is TRBV14; 7 positions agree with TRBD1. The ends lost 7 bases at V and 5 bases at J; junction bases unmatched: 10. Germline V gene lookup returns CDR1 SGHDN and CDR2 FVKESK. This CDR3 has 14 amino acids.

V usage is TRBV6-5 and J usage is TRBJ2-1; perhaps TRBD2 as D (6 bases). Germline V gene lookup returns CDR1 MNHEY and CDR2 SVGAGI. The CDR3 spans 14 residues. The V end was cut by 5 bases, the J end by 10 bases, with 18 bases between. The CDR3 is CASSLRLVDEEQFF. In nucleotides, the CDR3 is TGTGCCAGCAGTCTCAGACTAGTGGATGAGGAGCAGTTCTTC.

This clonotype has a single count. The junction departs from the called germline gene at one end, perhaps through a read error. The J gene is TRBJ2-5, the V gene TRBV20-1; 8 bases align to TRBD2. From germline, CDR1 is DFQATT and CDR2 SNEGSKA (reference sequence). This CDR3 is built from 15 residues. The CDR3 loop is CRARDQRGPPGVQYF. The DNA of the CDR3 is TGCAGGGCTAGAGATCAGCGGGGGCCCCCCGGGGTCCAGTACTTC.

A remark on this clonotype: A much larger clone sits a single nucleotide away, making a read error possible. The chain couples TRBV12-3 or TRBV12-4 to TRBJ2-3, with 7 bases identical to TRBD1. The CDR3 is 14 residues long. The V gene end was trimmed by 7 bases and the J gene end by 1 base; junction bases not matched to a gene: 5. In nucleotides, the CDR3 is TGTGCCAGCACAGACAGGGATTGCACAGATACGCAGTATTTT. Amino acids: CASTDRDCTDTQYF.

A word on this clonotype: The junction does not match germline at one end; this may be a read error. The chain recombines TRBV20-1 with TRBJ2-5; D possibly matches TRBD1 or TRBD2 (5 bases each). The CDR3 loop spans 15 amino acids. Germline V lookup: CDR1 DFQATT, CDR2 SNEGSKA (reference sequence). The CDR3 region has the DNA TGCAGTGCTGGGAGTCCCGCAGGGTCAGTGGAGACCCAATACTTC. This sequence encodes CSAGSPAGSVETQYF.

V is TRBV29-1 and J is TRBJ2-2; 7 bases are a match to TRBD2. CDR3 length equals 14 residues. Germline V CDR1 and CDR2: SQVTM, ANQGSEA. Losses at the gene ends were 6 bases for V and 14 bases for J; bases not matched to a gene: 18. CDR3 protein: CSVGEVGGTGQLFF. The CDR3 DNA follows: TGCAGCGTCGGGGAAGTCGGGGGGACCGGGCAACTGTTTTTT.

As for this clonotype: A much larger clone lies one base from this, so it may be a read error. The CDR3 sequence is CASIRQMNTESFF. DNA of the CDR3: TGTGCCAGCATCAGACAGATGAACACTGAATCTTTCTTT. The J gene is TRBJ1-1, the V gene TRBV6-6; TRBD1 might be the D (5 bases). This CDR3 contains 13 residues. Germline V gene sequence: CDR1 MNHNY, CDR2 SVGAGI (reference sequence).

CDR3 loop: CASSYSKGGGKTQYF. As DNA, the CDR3 is TGTGCCAGCAGTTACTCGAAGGGGGGGGGAAAGACCCAGTACTTC. The chain joins TRBV6-5 to TRBJ2-5, with D tentatively TRBD2 (7 bases). This CDR3 is 15 amino acids long. In germline, CDR1 is MNHEY, CDR2 SVGAGI. With 0 bases removed from V and 6 bases from J, the gap between germline ends came to 14 bases.

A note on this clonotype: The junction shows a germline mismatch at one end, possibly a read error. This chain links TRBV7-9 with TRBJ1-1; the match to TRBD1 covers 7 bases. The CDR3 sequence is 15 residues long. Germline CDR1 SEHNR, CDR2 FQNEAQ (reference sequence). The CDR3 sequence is CANSTRQGRKAEAFF. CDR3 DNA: TGTGCCAACAGCACCCGACAGGGACGAAAAGCTGAAGCTTTCTTT.

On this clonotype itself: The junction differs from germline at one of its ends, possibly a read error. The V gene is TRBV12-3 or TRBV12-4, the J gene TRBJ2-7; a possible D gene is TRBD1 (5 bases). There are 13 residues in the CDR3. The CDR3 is CAGSLGQGYEQYF. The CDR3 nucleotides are TGTGCCGGCAGTTTAGGGCAGGGCTACGAGCAGTACTTC.

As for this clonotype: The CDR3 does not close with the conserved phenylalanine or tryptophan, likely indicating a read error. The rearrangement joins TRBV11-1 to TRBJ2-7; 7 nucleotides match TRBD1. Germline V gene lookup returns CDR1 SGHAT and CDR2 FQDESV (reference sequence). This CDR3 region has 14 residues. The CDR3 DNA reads TGTGCCAGCAGCTTCCGGGACAGAGCCTACGGGCAGTACTTA. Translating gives CASSFRDRAYGQYL.

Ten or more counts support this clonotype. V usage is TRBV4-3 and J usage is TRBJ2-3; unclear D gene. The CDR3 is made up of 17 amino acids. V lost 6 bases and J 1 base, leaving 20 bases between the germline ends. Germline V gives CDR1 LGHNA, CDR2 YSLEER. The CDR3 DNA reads TGCGCCAGCAGTAAAGAGGCCCTGGCGGTCGGCACAGATACGCAGTATTTT. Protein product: CASSKEALAVGTDTQYF.

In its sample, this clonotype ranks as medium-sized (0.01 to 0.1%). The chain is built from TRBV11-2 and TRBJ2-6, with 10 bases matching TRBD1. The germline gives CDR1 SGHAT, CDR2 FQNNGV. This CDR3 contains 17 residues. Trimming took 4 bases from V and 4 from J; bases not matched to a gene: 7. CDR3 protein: CASSYPGQGTGANVLTF. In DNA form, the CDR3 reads TGTGCCAGCAGCTATCCGGGACAGGGGACCGGGGCCAACGTCCTGACTTTC. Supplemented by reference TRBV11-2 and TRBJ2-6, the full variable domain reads EAGVAQSPRYKIIEKRQSVAFWCNPISGHATLYWYQQILGQGPKLLIQFQNNGVVDDSQLPKDRFSAERLKGVDSTLKIQPAKLEDSAVYLCASSYPGQGTGANVLTFGAGSRLTVL.

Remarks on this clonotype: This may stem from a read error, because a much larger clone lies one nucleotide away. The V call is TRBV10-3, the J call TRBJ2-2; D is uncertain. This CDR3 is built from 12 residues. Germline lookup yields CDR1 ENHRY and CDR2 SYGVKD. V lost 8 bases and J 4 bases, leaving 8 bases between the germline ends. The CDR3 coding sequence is TGTGCCATCGAGTGGCCCACCGGGGAGCTGTTTTTT. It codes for CAIEWPTGELFF.

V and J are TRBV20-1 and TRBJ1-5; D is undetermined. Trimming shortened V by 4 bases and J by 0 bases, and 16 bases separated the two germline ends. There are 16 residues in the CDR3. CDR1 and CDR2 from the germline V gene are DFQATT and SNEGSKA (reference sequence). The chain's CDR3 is CSAIHLLGYSNQPQHF. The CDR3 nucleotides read TGCAGTGCTATACATCTACTGGGATATAGCAATCAGCCCCAGCATTTT.

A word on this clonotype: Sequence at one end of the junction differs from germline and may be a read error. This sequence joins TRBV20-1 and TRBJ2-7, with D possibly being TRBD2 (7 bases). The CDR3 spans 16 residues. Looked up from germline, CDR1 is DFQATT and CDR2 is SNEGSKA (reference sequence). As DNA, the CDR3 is TGCAGTGCTAGTGGCGGAGGGGGGGACCTTGCCTACGAGCGGTACTTC. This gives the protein CSASGGGGDLAYERYF.

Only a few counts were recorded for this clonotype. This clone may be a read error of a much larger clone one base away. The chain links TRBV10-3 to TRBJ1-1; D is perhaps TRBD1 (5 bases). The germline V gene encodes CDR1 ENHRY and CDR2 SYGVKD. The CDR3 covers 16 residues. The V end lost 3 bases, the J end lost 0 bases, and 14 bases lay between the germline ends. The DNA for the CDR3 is TGTGCCATCAGTGACAACAACAGGATATTGAACACTGAAGCTTTCTTT. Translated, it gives CAISDNNRILNTEAFF.

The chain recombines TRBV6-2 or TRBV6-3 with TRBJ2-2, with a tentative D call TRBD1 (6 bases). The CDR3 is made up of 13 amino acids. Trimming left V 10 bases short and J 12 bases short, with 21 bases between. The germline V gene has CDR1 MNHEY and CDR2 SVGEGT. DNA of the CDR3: TGTGCCACCTCCCTATCGGGCACAGGGAAGCTGTTTTTT. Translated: CATSLSGTGKLFF.

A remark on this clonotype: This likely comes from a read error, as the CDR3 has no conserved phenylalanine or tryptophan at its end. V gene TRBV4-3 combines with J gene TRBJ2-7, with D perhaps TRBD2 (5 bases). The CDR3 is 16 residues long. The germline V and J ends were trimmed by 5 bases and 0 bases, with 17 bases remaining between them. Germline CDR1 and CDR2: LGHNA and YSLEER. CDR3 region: CASSASGAGVSYEQYL. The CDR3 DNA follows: TGCGCCAGCAGCGCAAGCGGCGCGGGCGTCTCCTACGAGCAGTACTTG.

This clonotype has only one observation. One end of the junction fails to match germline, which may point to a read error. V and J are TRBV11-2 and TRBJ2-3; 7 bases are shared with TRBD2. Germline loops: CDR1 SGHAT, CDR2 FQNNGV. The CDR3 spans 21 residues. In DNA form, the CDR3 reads TGTGCCAGCAGCTTGGGAGGGGACCGCAGCAGGAGATTGGAGGGCACAGATACGCAATATTTT. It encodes CASSLGGDRSRRLEGTDTQYF.

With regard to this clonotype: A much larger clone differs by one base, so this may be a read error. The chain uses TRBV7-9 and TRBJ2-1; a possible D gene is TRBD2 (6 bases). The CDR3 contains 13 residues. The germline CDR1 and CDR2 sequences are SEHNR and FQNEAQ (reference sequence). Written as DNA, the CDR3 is TGTGCCAGCAGGGGGCGGGGATACAAAGAGCAGTTCTTC. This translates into CASRGRGYKEQFF.

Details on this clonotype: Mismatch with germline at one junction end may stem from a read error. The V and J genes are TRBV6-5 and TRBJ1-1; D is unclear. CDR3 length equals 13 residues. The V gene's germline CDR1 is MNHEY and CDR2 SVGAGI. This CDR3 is CASSYPGNAEAFF. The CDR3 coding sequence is TGTGCTAGCAGTTATCCCGGGAACGCTGAAGCTTTCTTT.

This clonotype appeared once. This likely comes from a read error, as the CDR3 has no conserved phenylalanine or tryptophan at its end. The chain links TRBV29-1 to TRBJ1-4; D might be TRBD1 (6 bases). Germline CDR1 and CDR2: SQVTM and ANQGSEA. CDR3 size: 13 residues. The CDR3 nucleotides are TGCAGAGTTGAGAACAGGGCAGATGAAAAACTGTTTTCT. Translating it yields CRVENRADEKLFS.

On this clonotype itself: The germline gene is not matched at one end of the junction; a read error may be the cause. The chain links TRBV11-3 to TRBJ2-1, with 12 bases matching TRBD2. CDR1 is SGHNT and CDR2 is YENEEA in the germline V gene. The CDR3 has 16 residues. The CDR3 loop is CASSLGASGRAFEQSF. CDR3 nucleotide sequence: TGTGCCAGCAGCTTAGGGGCTAGCGGGAGGGCCTTTGAGCAGTCCTTC.

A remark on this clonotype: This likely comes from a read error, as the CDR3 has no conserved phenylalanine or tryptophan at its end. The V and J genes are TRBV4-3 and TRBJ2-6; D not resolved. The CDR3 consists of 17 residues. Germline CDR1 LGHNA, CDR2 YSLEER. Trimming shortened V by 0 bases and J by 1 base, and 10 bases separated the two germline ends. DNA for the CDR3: TGCGCCAGCAGCCAAGATTCTTCCACATCTGGGGCCAACGTCCTGACTTAC. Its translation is CASSQDSSTSGANVLTY.

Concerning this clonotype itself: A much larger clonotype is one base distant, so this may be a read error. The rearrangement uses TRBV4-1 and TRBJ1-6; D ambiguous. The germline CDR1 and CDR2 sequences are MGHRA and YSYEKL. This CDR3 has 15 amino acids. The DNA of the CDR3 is TGCGCCAGCAGCCAAGAGCCCGGATTTAATTCACCCATCCACTTT. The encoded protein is CASSQEPGFNSPIHF.

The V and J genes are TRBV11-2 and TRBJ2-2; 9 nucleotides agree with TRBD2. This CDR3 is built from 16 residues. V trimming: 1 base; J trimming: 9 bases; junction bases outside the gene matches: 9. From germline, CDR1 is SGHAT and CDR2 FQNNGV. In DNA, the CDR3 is TGTGCCAGCAGCTTAGTACTAGCGGGTGAAACCCGGGAGCTGTTTTTT. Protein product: CASSLVLAGETRELFF.

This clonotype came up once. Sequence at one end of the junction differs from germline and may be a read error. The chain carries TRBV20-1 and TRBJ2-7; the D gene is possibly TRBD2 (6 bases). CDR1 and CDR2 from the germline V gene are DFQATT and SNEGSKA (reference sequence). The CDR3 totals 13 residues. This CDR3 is CSARASGEWEQYF. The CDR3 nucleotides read TGCAGTGCTAGAGCCTCGGGGGAGTGGGAGCAGTATTTC.

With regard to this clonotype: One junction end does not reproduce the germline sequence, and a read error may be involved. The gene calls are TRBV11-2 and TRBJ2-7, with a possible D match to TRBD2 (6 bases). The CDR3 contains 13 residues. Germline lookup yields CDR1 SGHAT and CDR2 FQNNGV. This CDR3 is CASSGIAAYEQYF. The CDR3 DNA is TGTGCCAGCAGTGGAATAGCGGCGTACGAACAGTACTTC.